Below are 12 T cell receptor beta chains sequenced from a single sample in a study of technical replicates of blood from several donors. Clones were sequenced by immunoSEQ multiplex PCR, and TCRdb holds only the in-frame ones, with some missing. This sample yields some 98,000 clones, of which about 94% are seen a single time; 0.23% belongs to the top ten. The sequenced sample consisted of T cells isolated from PBMCs. These receptors were taken from a human donor in good health.

V is TRBV6-4 and J is TRBJ2-1; TRBD2 might be the D (5 bases). In germline, CDR1 is MRHNA, CDR2 SNTAGT. Trimming took 3 bases from V and 0 from J, leaving 6 bases between them. CDR3 size: 14 residues. CDR3 sequence reads: CASSERGSYNEQFF. The CDR3 DNA follows: TGTGCCAGCAGTGAACGGGGCTCCTACAATGAGCAGTTCTTC.

This sequence joins TRBV28 and TRBJ2-7, with a weak D call TRBD2 (6 bases). Germline CDR1 reads MDHEN; CDR2 reads SYDVKM. The CDR3 is made up of 14 amino acids. The V end was cut by 5 bases, the J end by 7 bases, with 18 bases between. The CDR3 is CASSPFERALEQYF. The CDR3 DNA reads as TGTGCCAGCAGTCCCTTCGAGCGGGCGTTAGAGCAGTACTTC.

This chain uses TRBV6-1 with TRBJ2-1, with D hard to call. The CDR3 loop spans 15 amino acids. V was pared by 2 bases and J by 1 base, with 9 bases between. Germline V CDR1 and CDR2: MNHNS, SASEGT. DNA of the CDR3: TGTGCCAGCAGTGAAACAGCCCTGTCCTACAATGAGCAGTTCTTC. As protein: CASSETALSYNEQFF.

This clone was seen only once. The chain links TRBV7-9 to TRBJ2-1, with D tentatively TRBD2 (5 bases). Per the germline V gene, CDR1 is SEHNR and CDR2 is FQNEAQ (reference sequence). Trimming stripped 1 base from V and 4 bases from J, with 17 bases between. The CDR3 consists of 17 residues. CDR3 region: CASSLEVGGRIYNEQFF. The CDR3 coding sequence is TGTGCCAGCAGCTTAGAGGTAGGTGGGAGAATATACAATGAGCAGTTCTTC.

This chain connects TRBV23-1 to TRBJ2-3; 8 bases agree with TRBD1. TRBV23-1 is identified as an open reading frame with a role that is uncertain. This CDR3 has 12 amino acids. The V gene end was trimmed by 4 bases and the J gene end by 12 bases; junction bases not matched to a gene: 6. The CDR3: CASSPRTGIQYF. In DNA, the CDR3 is TGCGCCAGCAGTCCCCGGACAGGGATTCAGTATTTT.

The V gene is TRBV15, the J gene TRBJ1-2; 7 bases are shared with TRBD1. Germline CDR1 and CDR2: LNHNV and YYDKDF (reference sequence). This CDR3 contains 15 residues. V gave up 0 bases and J gave up 8 bases; unmatched junction bases: 9. The CDR3 coding sequence is TGTGCCACCAGCAGAGAATTCCGGCAGGGGGAAGGCTACACCTTC. Translating gives CATSREFRQGEGYTF.

This sequence joins TRBV7-9 and TRBJ1-5; D is undetermined. CDR1 and CDR2 from the germline V gene are SEHNR and FQNEAQ (reference sequence). CDR3 size: 14 residues. Trimming left V 0 bases short and J 7 bases short, with 10 bases between. This CDR3 reads CASSLAEGFQPQHF. CDR3 in DNA: TGTGCCAGCAGCTTAGCGGAGGGATTCCAGCCCCAGCATTTT.

The chain carries TRBV6-5 and TRBJ2-7, with D maybe TRBD2 (6 bases). This CDR3 has 15 amino acids. The V gene's germline CDR1 is MNHEY and CDR2 SVGAGI. Trimming pared 6 bases from V and 2 bases from J, leaving 17 bases between. The DNA of the CDR3 is TGTGCCAGCAGCCCGAGTGGGGGGAAGACCTACGAGCAGTACTTC. It yields the protein CASSPSGGKTYEQYF.

The chain is built from TRBV4-1 and TRBJ2-3; 11 nucleotides match TRBD2. The CDR3 consists of 18 residues. Trimming at V came to 1 base and at J to 2 bases, leaving 8 bases not matched to a gene. Germline lookup yields CDR1 MGHRA and CDR2 YSYEKL. For the CDR3, the DNA is TGCGCCAGCAGCCAAGGCGTGATAGCGGGGGGGGTCACAGATACGCAGTATTTT. This encodes CASSQGVIAGGVTDTQYF.

V gene TRBV28 combines with J gene TRBJ1-2; TRBD1 matches 11 bases. Germline CDR1 is MDHEN and CDR2 is SYDVKM. The CDR3 spans 14 residues. V lost 3 bases and J lost 6; bases outside the gene matches: 3. CDR3 nucleotides: TGTGCCAGCAGTTTGCCGGGACAGGGGGATGGCTACACCTTC. The encoded protein is CASSLPGQGDGYTF.

The rearrangement uses TRBV28 and TRBJ1-2, with 9 bases fitting TRBD1. V trimming: 7 bases; J trimming: 4 bases; junction bases outside the gene matches: 10. The germline V gene encodes CDR1 MDHEN and CDR2 SYDVKM. This CDR3 comprises 15 residues. CDR3 sequence reads: CASIAGQGTFYGYTF. In DNA form, the CDR3 reads TGTGCCAGCATAGCCGGACAGGGGACCTTCTATGGCTACACCTTC.

The CDR3 DNA sequence: TGTGCCAGCAGGGGGAGGGCATCCTACGAGCAGTACTTC. Translated: CASRGRASYEQYF. V usage is TRBV27 and J usage is TRBJ2-7; TRBD2 agrees at 7 bases. CDR1 is MNHEY and CDR2 is SMNVEV in the germline V gene (reference sequence). The CDR3 sequence is 13 residues long. The J segment lost 1 base and the V segment lost 6 bases, leaving 3 bases of the junction unmatched.